A selection of T cell receptor beta chains follows, all from one sample in a study of T cells in Graves' hyperthyroidism and ophthalmopathy. TCRdb analysed the multiplex PCR reads with MiXCR anew, one entry per CDR3 protein. This table has about 350,000 distinct CDR3 sequences, approximately 18% appearing once. Sequencing was performed on blood. The origin of the receptors is a woman in her thirties or forties with Graves' ophthalmopathy. CDR3s include the opening cysteine and the closing phenylalanine or tryptophan. Each record gives: J gene, D gene, clone size, V gene, CDR3 DNA, CDR3 protein. The D gene is left open where the match is weak. The listing skips clone size in some rows; elsewhere it reads once, few, many or a size class.

>TRBJ2-7|TRBD2|many|TRBV28
TGTGCCAGCAGCCCCGGGACTAGCGGGGTTGAGCAGTACTTC
CASSPGTSGVEQYF
>TRBJ2-5|-|-|TRBV6-1
TGTGCCAGCATCCAGAACACATTCCAAGAGACCCAGTACTTC
CASIQNTFQETQYF
>TRBJ1-5|-|-|TRBV24-1
TGTGCCACCAGTGACCGGGGACCCTTCAATCAGCCCCAGCATTTT
CATSDRGPFNQPQHF
>TRBJ2-7|-|-|TRBV2
TGTGCCAGCAGTCACGGATTTGACGATGACGAGCAGTACTTC
CASSHGFDDDEQYF
>TRBJ1-2|-|many|TRBV13
TGTGCCAGCAGCTCCCGACGGACAAGGCAGGGCATGAACTATGGCTACACCTTC
CASSSRRTRQGMNYGYTF
>TRBJ2-4|-|many|TRBV6-1
TGTGCCAGCAGTGACGACAGTCTAGCCAAAAACATTCAGTACTTC
CASSDDSLAKNIQYF
>TRBJ1-2|-|few|TRBV27
TGTGCCAGCAGTTCTACGTCCCGATCATCCTATGGCTACACCTTC
CASSSTSRSSYGYTF
>TRBJ2-7|-|many|TRBV18
TGTGCCAGCTCACCCGCGCGGGACGGGCACGAGCAGTACTTC
CASSPARDGHEQYF
>TRBJ1-2|-|once|TRBV4-1
TGCGCCAGCAGCCCGGCACCGACTAACTATGGCTACAGCTTC
CASSPAPTNYGYSF
>TRBJ1-6|-|-|TRBV4-1
TGCGCCAGCAGCCAAGATGGGGGGGGCGGGCATTCACCCCTCCACTTT
CASSQDGGGGHSPLHF
>TRBJ2-7|-|many|TRBV28
TGTGCCAGCAGTTTAGAATTCTACGAGCAGTACTTC
CASSLEFYEQYF
>TRBJ2-7|-|-|TRBV12-3/TRBV12-4
TGTGCCAGCAGCTCCATCGGTTGGCAGTACTTC
CASSSIGWQYF
>TRBJ2-5|TRBD2|-|TRBV27
TGTGCCAGCAAGAGACTAGCGGGAGGAGAGACCCAGTACTTC
CASKRLAGGETQYF
>TRBJ2-2|-|many|TRBV5-1
TGCGCCAGCGGTGGGGCCGGGGAGCTGTTTTTT
CASGGAGELFF
>TRBJ2-5|-|many|TRBV20-1
TGCAGTGCCGAGGCCCGGATAGGCCAAGAGACCCAGTACTTC
CSAEARIGQETQYF
>TRBJ1-5|TRBD1|-|TRBV20-1
TGCAGTGCTAACACAGGGGGCGACCAGCCCCAGCATTTT
CSANTGGDQPQHF
>TRBJ2-5|-|-|TRBV24-1
TGTGCCACCAGTGATTTGAACACGGGACAAGAGACCCAGTACTTC
CATSDLNTGQETQYF
>TRBJ1-1|-|many|TRBV2
TGTGCCAGCAGGGGCCTTTCGAACACTGAAGCTTTCTTT
CASRGLSNTEAFF
>TRBJ2-5|-|many|TRBV12-5
TGTGCTAGTGGTTCCCCCGACGGCCGAAAACAGGGTGGTGGGGAAACAAGACAAGAGACCCAGTACTTC
CASGSPDGRKQGGGETRQETQYF
>TRBJ1-2|TRBD1|many|TRBV30
TGTGCCTGGAGTGCAGGGGGTGGCTACACCTTC
CAWSAGGGYTF
>TRBJ2-7|TRBD1|many|TRBV10-3
TGTGCCATCAGTGAAGGACAGGGCTACGAGCAGTACTTC
CAISEGQGYEQYF
>TRBJ2-5|-|many|TRBV11-2
TGTGCCAGCAGCCCCGTTCCGGCGGAGGAGACCCAGTACTTC
CASSPVPAEETQYF
>TRBJ1-5|-|-|TRBV6-2/TRBV6-3
TGTGCCAGCAGTTACCCCGGCGGAAGGGAATGGCGACAGCCCCAGCATTTT
CASSYPGGREWRQPQHF
>TRBJ1-2|-|many|TRBV19
TGTGCCAGTAGTATCTCCCAGACATATGGCTACACCTTC
CASSISQTYGYTF
>TRBJ2-4|-|many|TRBV20-1
TGCAGTGCTAGGCAGTCCGGAAACATTCAGTACTTC
CSARQSGNIQYF
>TRBJ2-2|-|many|TRBV6-2/TRBV6-3
TGTGCCAGCAAGCCCCTAGCGATCGGCGGGGAGCTGTTTTTT
CASKPLAIGGELFF
>TRBJ1-6|-|many|TRBV28
TGTGCCAGCAGTTTCCGCAACAGGAGGCGCAATTCACCCCTCCACTTT
CASSFRNRRRNSPLHF
>TRBJ2-7|TRBD2|-|TRBV5-1
TGCGCCAGCAGCCCGGGGACTAGCGGGAGTGGAGAGCAGTACTTC
CASSPGTSGSGEQYF
>TRBJ2-7|-|many|TRBV28
TGTGCCAGCAGTCCCATCGACAGGCCCTACGAGCAGTACTTC
CASSPIDRPYEQYF
>TRBJ2-5|TRBD2|-|TRBV20-1
TGCAGTGCTAGAGATCGGACTAGCGGGAGGGCCGGACAAGAGACCCAGTACTTC
CSARDRTSGRAGQETQYF
>TRBJ1-2|-|many|TRBV6-2/TRBV6-3
TGTGCCAGCAGTTATGTACAGAACTATGGCTACACCTTC
CASSYVQNYGYTF
>TRBJ1-1|-|-|TRBV6-1
TGTGCCAGCAGGACACCACCCACTGAAGCTTTCTTT
CASRTPPTEAFF
>TRBJ2-7|TRBD1|many|TRBV6-2/TRBV6-3
TGTGCCAGCAGTTACCCAACACGGACAGGGGGCTACGAGCAGTACTTC
CASSYPTRTGGYEQYF
>TRBJ2-7|TRBD1|many|TRBV20-1
TGCAGTCTGTACAGGGGGTACAACGAGCAGTACTTC
CSLYRGYNEQYF
>TRBJ2-5|-|-|TRBV15
TGTGCCACCCAACCCGGAACGGAGGAGACCCAGTACTTC
CATQPGTEETQYF
>TRBJ1-1|-|many|TRBV20-1
TGCAGTGTCACGGGGAACACTGAAGCTTTCTTT
CSVTGNTEAFF
>TRBJ1-3|-|many|TRBV20-1
TGCAGTGGGATGGGAAACTCTGGAAACACCATATATTTT
CSGMGNSGNTIYF